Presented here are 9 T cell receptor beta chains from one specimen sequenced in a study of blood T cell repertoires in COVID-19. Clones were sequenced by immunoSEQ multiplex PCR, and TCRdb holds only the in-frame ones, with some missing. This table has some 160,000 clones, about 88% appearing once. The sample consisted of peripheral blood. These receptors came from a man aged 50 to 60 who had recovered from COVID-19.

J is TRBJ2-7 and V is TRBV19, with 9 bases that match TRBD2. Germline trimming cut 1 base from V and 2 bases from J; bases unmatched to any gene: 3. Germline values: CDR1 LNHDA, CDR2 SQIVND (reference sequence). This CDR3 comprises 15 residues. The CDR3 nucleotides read TGTGCCAGTAGTATAGGAGCGGGAGGAGCCTACGAGCAGTACTTC. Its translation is CASSIGAGGAYEQYF.

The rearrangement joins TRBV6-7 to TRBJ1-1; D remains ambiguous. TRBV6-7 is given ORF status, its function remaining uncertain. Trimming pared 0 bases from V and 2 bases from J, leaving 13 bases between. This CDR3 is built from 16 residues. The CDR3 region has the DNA TGTGCCAGCAGTTACTCCGCGGACGGAGGTAACACTGAAGCTTTCTTT. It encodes CASSYSADGGNTEAFF.

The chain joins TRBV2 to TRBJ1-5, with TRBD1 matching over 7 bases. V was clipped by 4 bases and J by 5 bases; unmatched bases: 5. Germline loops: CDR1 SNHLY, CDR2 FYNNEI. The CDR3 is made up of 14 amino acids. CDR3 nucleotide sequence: TGTGCCAGCAGTGCGACAGGGCTGGATCAGCCCCAGCATTTT. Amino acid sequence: CASSATGLDQPQHF.

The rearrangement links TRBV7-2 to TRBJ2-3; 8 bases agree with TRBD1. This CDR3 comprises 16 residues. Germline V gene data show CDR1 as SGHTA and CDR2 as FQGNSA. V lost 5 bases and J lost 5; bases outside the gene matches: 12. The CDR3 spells CASSPQTGDGGDTQYF. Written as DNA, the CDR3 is TGTGCCAGCAGCCCCCAGACAGGGGATGGGGGAGATACGCAGTATTTT. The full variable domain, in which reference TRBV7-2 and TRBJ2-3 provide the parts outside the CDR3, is GAGVSQSPSNKVTEKGKDVELRCDPISGHTALYWYRQSLGQGLEFLIYFQGNSAPDKSGLPSDRFSAERTGGSVSTLTIQRTQQEDSAVYLCASSPQTGDGGDTQYFGPGTRLTVL.

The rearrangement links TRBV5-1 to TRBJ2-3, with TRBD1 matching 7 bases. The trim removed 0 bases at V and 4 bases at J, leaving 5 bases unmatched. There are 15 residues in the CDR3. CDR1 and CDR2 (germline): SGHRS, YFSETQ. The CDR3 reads CASSLAGQGADTQYF. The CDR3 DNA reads TGCGCCAGCAGCTTGGCCGGGCAGGGGGCAGATACGCAGTATTTT.

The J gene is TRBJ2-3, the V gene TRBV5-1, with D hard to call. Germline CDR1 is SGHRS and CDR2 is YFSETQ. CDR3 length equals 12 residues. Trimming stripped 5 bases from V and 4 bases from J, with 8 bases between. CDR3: CASSWRADTQYF. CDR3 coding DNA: TGCGCCAGCAGTTGGAGAGCAGATACGCAGTATTTT.

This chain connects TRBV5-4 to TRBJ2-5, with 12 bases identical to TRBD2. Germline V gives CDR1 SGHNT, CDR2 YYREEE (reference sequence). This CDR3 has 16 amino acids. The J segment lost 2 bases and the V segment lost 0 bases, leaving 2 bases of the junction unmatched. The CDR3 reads CASSLGLAGEQETQYF. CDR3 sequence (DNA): TGTGCCAGCAGCTTGGGACTAGCGGGGGAACAAGAGACCCAGTACTTC.

CDR3 sequence: CSVEGLGLAGLYEQFF. In DNA form, the CDR3 reads TGCAGCGTTGAAGGCCTTGGACTAGCGGGGCTCTATGAGCAGTTCTTC. The J gene is TRBJ2-1, the V gene TRBV29-1, with 12 bases matching TRBD2. The length of the CDR3 is 16 residues. Per the germline V gene, CDR1 is SQVTM and CDR2 is ANQGSEA. V gave up 1 base and J gave up 8 bases; unmatched junction bases: 9.

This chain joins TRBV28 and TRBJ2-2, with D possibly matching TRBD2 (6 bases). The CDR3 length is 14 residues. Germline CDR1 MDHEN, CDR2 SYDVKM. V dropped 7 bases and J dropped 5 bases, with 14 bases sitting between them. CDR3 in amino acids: CASTGDLRTGELFF. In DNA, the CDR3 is TGTGCCAGCACGGGGGACCTCAGAACCGGGGAGCTGTTTTTT.